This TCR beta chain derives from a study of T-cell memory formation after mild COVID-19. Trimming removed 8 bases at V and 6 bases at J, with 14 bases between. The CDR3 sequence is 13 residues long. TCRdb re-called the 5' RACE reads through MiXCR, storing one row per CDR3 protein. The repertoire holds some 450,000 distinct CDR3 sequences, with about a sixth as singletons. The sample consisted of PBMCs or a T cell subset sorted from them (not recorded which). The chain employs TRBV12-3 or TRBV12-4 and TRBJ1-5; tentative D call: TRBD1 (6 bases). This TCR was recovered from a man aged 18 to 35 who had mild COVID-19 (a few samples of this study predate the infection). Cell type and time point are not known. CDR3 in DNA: TGTGCCAGCGATAACGGGGGCGGTCAGCCCCAGCATTTT. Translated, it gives CASDNGGGQPQHF.